This is a list of T cell receptor beta chains from one sample in a study of T cells after yellow fever vaccination. MiXCR, run by TCRdb on the 5' RACE reads, gives a single entry per CDR3 protein. The sample has around 300,000 distinct CDR3 sequences, 10% to 15% seen once. Here the sequenced sample was CD4+ T cells sorted from PBMCs, taken 45 days after the yellow fever booster vaccination. These receptors came from a young man who received the YFV17D yellow fever vaccine. Both conserved end residues are part of each CDR3.

j_call v_call cdr3_aa
TRBJ2-7 TRBV7-9 CASRTGSYEQYF
TRBJ2-3 TRBV11-2 CASSPQGTSTDTQYF
TRBJ2-1 TRBV7-2 CASSLRLRYNEQFF
TRBJ2-7 TRBV20-1 CSARSQGEPYEQYF
TRBJ2-1 TRBV12-3/TRBV12-4 CASSLKRSYNEQFF
TRBJ1-1 TRBV5-1 CASSLAQGRGTEAFF
TRBJ1-5 TRBV6-1 CASSSTGRPQHF
TRBJ2-3 TRBV28 CASSFTSGSNTDTQYF
TRBJ2-3 TRBV20-1 CSARVGGGDTQYF
TRBJ2-2 TRBV11-2 CASSLEGYTNTGELFF
TRBJ2-3 TRBV10-3 CAISPRAGEGDTQYF
TRBJ1-1 TRBV6-5 CASSYSGWMNTEAFF
TRBJ1-5 TRBV2 CASSGQGAGQPQHF
TRBJ2-3 TRBV7-6 CASSVTISTDTQYF
TRBJ1-1 TRBV5-1 CASTEGGGMNTEAFF
TRBJ2-1 TRBV24-1 CATSDEGYNEQFF